This TCR beta chain was identified in a study of blood T cell repertoires in COVID-19. In the study overall: Samples of COVID-19 (acute and convalescent) were obtained from the United States, Italy and Spain.

Original data processing: Reference gene primer amplification in the assay estimated nucleated cell counts. Produced via immunoSEQ multiplex PCR; TCRdb's table is partial and in-frame only. V, J and clone size reflect that table, while D and trimming were determined from the DNA. The sample has around 480,000 clones, 88% seen once. Seattle patients were enrolled during active infection and followed longitudinally. The CDR3 runs 13 residues. Germline loops: CDR1 SGHDN, CDR2 FVKESK. V lost 5 bases to trimming and J lost 4 bases; unmatched junction nucleotides: 3. This rearrangement joins TRBV14 to TRBJ1-2; 8 nucleotides agree with TRBD1. This receptor was identified in a woman aged 50 to 60 with COVID-19, enrolled during active disease. The sample was peripheral blood. The DNA of the CDR3 is TGTGCCAGCAGCGGACAGGGCGGCTATGGCTACACCTTC. This encodes CASSGQGGYGYTF.